The present T cell receptor (beta chain) was sequenced within a study of T cell responses to AZD1222 COVID-19 vaccine. The study's findings and limits: The study sampled repertoires only after the peak T cell response. White British donors predominated, females outnumbered males, and clonal diversity was possibly underestimated. Reportedly, nearly half the spike-specific TCRs target unmutated variant regions.

TCRdb's copy holds only in-frame clones and misses some; the assay was immunoSEQ multiplex PCR. The profile shows roughly 130,000 clones, 88% of them singletons. Germline CDR1 is MGHRA and CDR2 is YSYEKL. The CDR3 extends over 16 amino acids. V was pared by 2 bases and J by 12 bases, with 15 bases of the junction left unmatched. In the case of this clone: Its antigen is as yet unknown.

The gene calls are TRBV4-1 and TRBJ2-1, with 8 bases identical to TRBD2. The TCR comes from an adult in good health. Source: peripheral blood, taken on day 0 of AZD1222 vaccination. The CDR3: CASSQPGLGESWLQFF. DNA for the CDR3: TGCGCCAGCAGCCAACCGGGACTAGGGGAATCATGGTTGCAGTTCTTC.